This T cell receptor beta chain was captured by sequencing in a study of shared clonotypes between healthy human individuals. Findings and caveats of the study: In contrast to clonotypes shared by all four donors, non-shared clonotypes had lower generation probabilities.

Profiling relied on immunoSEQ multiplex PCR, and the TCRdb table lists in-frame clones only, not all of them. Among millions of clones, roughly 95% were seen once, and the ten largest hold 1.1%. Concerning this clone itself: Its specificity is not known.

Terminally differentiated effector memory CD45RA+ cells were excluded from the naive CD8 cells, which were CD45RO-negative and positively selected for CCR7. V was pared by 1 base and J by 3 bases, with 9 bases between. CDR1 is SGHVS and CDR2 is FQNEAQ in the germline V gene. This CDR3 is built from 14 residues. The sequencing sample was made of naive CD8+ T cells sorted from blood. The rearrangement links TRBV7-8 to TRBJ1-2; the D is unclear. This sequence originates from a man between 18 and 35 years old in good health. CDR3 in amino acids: CASSLEYSHYGYTF. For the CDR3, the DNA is TGTGCCAGCAGCTTAGAGTACTCCCACTATGGCTACACCTTC.